Below, one T cell receptor beta chain is given with its context. The CDR3 loop spans 14 amino acids. The germline V and J ends were trimmed by 2 bases and 5 bases, with 14 bases remaining between them. Germline V gene sequence: CDR1 SGHRS, CDR2 YFSETQ. The sample originates from a study of blood T cell repertoires in COVID-19. Study overall: PBMCs, B-cell-depleted T cells, or T cells were the source of the cDNA or gDNA that made up the material.

Here immunoSEQ multiplex PCR was the method, and the copy in TCRdb shows in-frame clones only, minus some. Here the sample spans a few hundred thousand clones, around 92% being singletons. Sequenced: PBMCs or T cells enriched from blood (not recorded which). The chain couples TRBV5-1 to TRBJ2-7, with D tentatively TRBD1 (6 bases). This sequence originates from a woman in her forties or fifties who had been exposed to COVID-19. CDR3 DNA: TGCGCCAGCAGCTTCGGGACACACTACGACGAGCAGTACTTC. Its translation: CASSFGTHYDEQYF. The full variable domain, rest sourced from reference TRBV5-1 and TRBJ2-7, is KAGVTQTPRYLIKTRGQQVTLSCSPISGHRSVSWYQQTPGQGLQFLFEYFSETQRNKGNFPGRFSGRQFSNSRSEMNVSTLELGDSALYLCASSFGTHYDEQYFGPGTRLTVT.